This is a list of T cell receptor beta chains from one sample in a study of regulatory T cells in long-lasting Graves disease. TCRdb redid the calling of the multiplex PCR reads with MiXCR, one entry per CDR3 protein. In the table there are about 470,000 distinct CDR3 sequences, around 21% of which are singletons. Sample: peripheral blood mononuclear cells (PBMCs), taken when the disease was refractory, from a patient treated with antithyroid drugs. Receptors were obtained from a female donor with Graves disease. Both conserved end residues are trimmed from each CDR3. Rows give clone size only sometimes, using once, few, many, or a class for an expanded clone.

v_call: TRBV3-1
j_call: TRBJ1-2
clone_size: few
cdr3_aa: ASSQVLGSYGYT

v_call: TRBV5-4
j_call: TRBJ2-5
clone_size: NA
cdr3_aa: ASSPAGGPYETQY

v_call: TRBV2
j_call: TRBJ2-1
clone_size: NA
cdr3_aa: ASLLGGGYNEQF

v_call: TRBV3-1
j_call: TRBJ2-7
clone_size: NA
cdr3_aa: ASSQGIGDYEQY

v_call: TRBV19
j_call: TRBJ2-7
clone_size: few
cdr3_aa: ASSIFSDGTYEQY

v_call: TRBV7-9
j_call: TRBJ1-2
clone_size: NA
cdr3_aa: ASSLAEGTYGYT

v_call: TRBV25-1
j_call: TRBJ1-2
clone_size: few
cdr3_aa: ASSPPGTAVYGYT

v_call: TRBV11-2
j_call: TRBJ2-5
clone_size: many
cdr3_aa: ASSLMARRETQY

v_call: TRBV20-1
j_call: TRBJ1-2
clone_size: many
cdr3_aa: SASTGSVGYGYT

v_call: TRBV2
j_call: TRBJ1-1
clone_size: many
cdr3_aa: ASSEGFRGTEAF

v_call: TRBV6-2/TRBV6-3
j_call: TRBJ2-4
clone_size: NA
cdr3_aa: ASSLPRASGSQNIQY

v_call: TRBV5-6
j_call: TRBJ1-3
clone_size: NA
cdr3_aa: ASSLGSSGNTVY

v_call: TRBV7-3
j_call: TRBJ2-2
clone_size: NA
cdr3_aa: ASSTLAGSHPGELF

v_call: TRBV3-1
j_call: TRBJ2-7
clone_size: many
cdr3_aa: ASSQEASSYEQY

v_call: TRBV6-2/TRBV6-3
j_call: TRBJ2-2
clone_size: NA
cdr3_aa: ASSYYGGLASTGELF

v_call: TRBV19
j_call: TRBJ2-5
clone_size: NA
cdr3_aa: ASRGGEPQQLTQY

v_call: TRBV6-2/TRBV6-3
j_call: TRBJ2-4
clone_size: NA
cdr3_aa: ASSSLRDREAKNIQY

v_call: TRBV2
j_call: TRBJ2-2
clone_size: many
cdr3_aa: ASAPLAGNTGELF

v_call: TRBV7-2
j_call: TRBJ2-7
clone_size: many
cdr3_aa: ASSLGGVVYEQY

v_call: TRBV24-1
j_call: TRBJ2-2
clone_size: few
cdr3_aa: ATSDARTTNTGELF

v_call: TRBV27
j_call: TRBJ2-7
clone_size: few
cdr3_aa: ASSLTGPPYEQY

v_call: TRBV2
j_call: TRBJ1-1
clone_size: many
cdr3_aa: ASSPRLGAETEAF

v_call: TRBV2
j_call: TRBJ1-2
clone_size: many
cdr3_aa: ASNRLPRYGYT

v_call: TRBV5-1
j_call: TRBJ2-2
clone_size: few
cdr3_aa: ASSSRPPDRVYRNTGELF

v_call: TRBV4-3
j_call: TRBJ2-2
clone_size: few
cdr3_aa: ASSQDIGLNTGELF